These 7 T cell receptor beta chains came from one sample sequenced in a study of naive and memory T cell subsets (dated by TCRdb to about 2017). The library was obtained by UMI-ligation and nested PCR. The sample was run on an Illumina MiSeq. The beta constant-region primer was an equimolar mix of two oligonucleotides covering both TRBC1 and TRBC2. TCRdb handled the public reads itself, with Q25 trimming in fastp and clone calling in MiXCR, and kept productive beta chains. All rows with the same CDR3 protein become a single entry with the most common DNA and genes. Present in this sample are tens of thousands of distinct CDR3 sequences, around 10% of which were seen just once. Roughly 18% of the sample is in the top ten clones. Sample: effector memory CD4+ T cells from blood. What the cell subset or site label conveys for this sample: effector memory, CD45RA- CD27-. Receptors were obtained from a human donor in good health.

This clonotype was counted many times. The gene calls are TRBV6-1 and TRBJ1-2; 10 positions match TRBD1. Per germline, CDR1 MNHNS and CDR2 SASEGT. The ends lost 7 bases at V and 4 bases at J; junction bases unmatched: 6. The CDR3 covers 14 residues. CDR3 sequence (DNA): TGTGCCAGCATATTAGACAGGGGGCCCTATGGCTACACCTTC. Protein: CASILDRGPYGYTF.

This clonotype was seen only a few times. Here the CDR3 DNA reads TGTGCCAGCGGGGGTCTTCCCCCCCCCTACGAGCAGTACTTC. Translating it yields CASGGLPPPYEQYF. The chain recombines TRBV6-2 or TRBV6-3 with TRBJ2-7; TRBD1 or TRBD2 may be the D gene (5 bases each). Looked up from germline, CDR1 is MNHEY and CDR2 is SVGEGT. The CDR3 sequence is 14 residues long. The ends were cut back, 8 bases at V and 2 bases at J, with 16 bases in the middle.

This clonotype has a count of ten or more. This chain links TRBV7-8 with TRBJ1-2; D is perhaps TRBD1 (6 bases). CDR3 length equals 15 residues. Deletions cut 4 bases from V and 5 bases from J, with 17 bases between. CDR1 and CDR2 (germline): SGHVS, FQNEAQ. CDR3 sequence reads: CASSSPRQGLYGYTF. CDR3 nucleotide sequence: TGTGCCAGCAGCTCTCCCCGGCAGGGGCTTTATGGCTACACCTTC.

This clonotype occurred a few times. The chain employs TRBV4-1 and TRBJ2-7, with a tentative D call TRBD1 (5 bases). In germline, CDR1 is MGHRA, CDR2 YSYEKL. The CDR3 loop spans 15 amino acids. V was trimmed by 3 bases and J by 5 bases, leaving 17 bases between them. The CDR3 bases are TGCGCCAGCAGCCAGGGCCCCCTCCAGGGCCACGAGCAGTACTTC. Encoded protein: CASSQGPLQGHEQYF.

V and J are TRBV20-1 and TRBJ2-7, with D possibly TRBD2 on 6 matching bases. Trimming removed 6 bases at V and 5 bases at J, with 17 bases between. The CDR3 loop spans 13 amino acids. CDR1 and CDR2 (germline): DFQATT, SNEGSKA (reference sequence). CDR3 amino acids: CSARTTGVDEQYF. The CDR3 DNA reads as TGCAGTGCCCGGACTACCGGTGTCGACGAGCAGTACTTC.

V and J are TRBV9 and TRBJ1-3; D is perhaps TRBD1 (5 bases). Germline lookup yields CDR1 SGDLS and CDR2 YYNGEE. V lost 0 bases and J lost 0, with 22 bases in between. This CDR3 has 20 residues. CDR3 DNA: TGTGCCAGCAGCGTAGTCATGTTCAGGGCTTCCTCTGACTCTGGAAACACCATATATTTT. Protein sequence: CASSVVMFRASSDSGNTIYF.

This clonotype appeared a few times. The rearrangement uses TRBV20-1 and TRBJ2-1, with 9 bases lining up with TRBD1. The CDR3 is 14 residues long. Looked up from germline, CDR1 is DFQATT and CDR2 is SNEGSKA (reference sequence). J gave up 9 bases and V 6 bases, and 12 bases lay outside the gene matches. The DNA of the CDR3 is TGCAGTGCACAATCGGGGACAGGGCCAGGTGAGCAGTTCTTC. It encodes CSAQSGTGPGEQFF.